The 32 T cell receptor beta chains below were found in one sample sequenced in a study of CD8+ T cells in alopecia areata. Stated treatment: oral pan-JAK inhibitor, 5-10 mg twice daily. Investigators isolated RNA and reverse transcribed it into cDNA to act as the sequencing template. Only in-frame clones appear in the TCRdb table, and some are missing; sequencing was by immunoSEQ multiplex PCR. The sample lists around 270,000 clones, about 62% occurring once. Material: CD4+ T cells sorted from blood, obtained at week 24, from a patient treated with tofacitinib. The receptor set was obtained from a human donor with alopecia areata.

The V gene is TRBV30, the J gene TRBJ2-3, with 7 positions matching TRBD1. V lost 4 bases, J lost 2 bases, and 6 bases stayed unmatched. Germline V gene sequence: CDR1 GTSNPN, CDR2 SVGIG (reference sequence). There are 14 residues in the CDR3. The CDR3 nucleotides are TGTGCCTGGACACAGGGACAGATCACAGATACGCAGTATTTT. The encoded protein is CAWTQGQITDTQYF. Supplemented by reference TRBV30 and TRBJ2-3, the full variable domain reads SQTIHQWPATLVQPVGSPLSLECTVEGTSNPNLYWYRQAAGRGLQLLFYSVGIGQISSEVPQNLSASRPQDRQFILSSKKLLLSDSGFYLCAWTQGQITDTQYFGPGTRLTVL.

V gene TRBV28 combines with J gene TRBJ2-7; D may be TRBD1 (5 bases). Trimming shortened V by 6 bases and J by 0 bases, and 15 bases separated the two germline ends. In germline, CDR1 is MDHEN, CDR2 SYDVKM. The CDR3 has 15 amino acids. CDR3 loop: CASRDTLIHSYEQYF. Written as DNA, the CDR3 is TGTGCCAGCAGGGACACATTGATTCACTCCTACGAGCAGTACTTC.

The chain recombines TRBV2 with TRBJ1-2; D not certain. Germline V gene data show CDR1 as SNHLY and CDR2 as FYNNEI. The CDR3 is 11 amino acids. V lost 2 bases, J lost 8 bases, and 6 bases lay in between. The CDR3 loop is CASSEREGYTF. CDR3 nucleotide sequence: TGTGCCAGCAGTGAAAGGGAAGGCTACACCTTC.

The rearrangement links TRBV5-4 to TRBJ2-5; tentatively, D is TRBD1 (5 bases). The length of the CDR3 is 14 residues. Trimming removed 4 bases from V and 1 base from J, with 11 bases in between. CDR1 and CDR2 (germline): SGHNT, YYREEE (reference sequence). This chain's CDR3 is CASSQRQSQETQYF. The CDR3 DNA sequence: TGTGCCAGCAGCCAGAGACAGTCCCAAGAGACCCAGTACTTC.

J is TRBJ1-6 and V is TRBV6-5; 9 bases align to TRBD1. The germline V gene has CDR1 MNHEY and CDR2 SVGAGI. The CDR3 length is 12 residues. Trimming at V came to 5 bases and at J to 14 bases, leaving 4 bases not matched to a gene. CDR3 protein: CASSRDRVTLHF. In nucleotides, the CDR3 is TGTGCCAGCAGTCGGGACAGGGTGACCCTCCACTTT.

This CDR3 is CASSRNLRGQQETQYF. The DNA for the CDR3 is TGTGCCAGCAGCCGAAACCTACGGGGGCAACAAGAGACCCAGTACTTC. The V gene is TRBV5-6, the J gene TRBJ2-5; D may match TRBD1 or TRBD2 (6 bases each). The CDR3 contains 16 residues. Trimming took off 4 bases at V and 2 bases at J, with 18 bases between the two ends. The V gene's germline CDR1 is SGHDT and CDR2 YYEEEE.

V usage is TRBV15 and J usage is TRBJ2-1, with TRBD1 identical over 8 bases. The CDR3 length is 17 residues. Trimming removed 3 bases from V and 9 bases from J; junction bases left unmatched: 16. Germline CDR1 LNHNV, CDR2 YYDKDF (reference sequence). The CDR3 nucleotides are TGTGCCACCAGCAGTGCCTTCCCGGGACAGGATGGAGCTGAGCAGTTCTTC. It yields the protein CATSSAFPGQDGAEQFF.

The chain is built from TRBV4-3 and TRBJ2-3, with D uncertain. The length of the CDR3 is 14 residues. CDR1 is LGHNA and CDR2 is YSLEER in the germline V gene. The ends were cut back, 1 base at V and 0 bases at J, with 5 bases in the middle. The CDR3 loop is CASSQGASTDTQYF. The DNA for the CDR3 is TGCGCCAGCAGCCAAGGTGCTAGCACAGATACGCAGTATTTT.

In its sample, this clone was seen once. Here the CDR3 DNA reads TGCGCCACTCTTACCGGGACAGAAGGAGAGACCCAGTACTTC. Its translation: CATLTGTEGETQYF. This chain connects TRBV4-1 to TRBJ2-5; 7 nucleotides align to TRBD1. With V trimmed by 10 bases and J by 4 bases, 12 bases remained unmatched. The CDR3 contains 14 residues. Germline V gene lookup returns CDR1 MGHRA and CDR2 YSYEKL.

The chain combines TRBV14 with TRBJ2-4; D gene uncertain. Per the germline V gene, CDR1 is SGHDN and CDR2 is FVKESK. With 0 bases removed from V and 10 bases from J, the gap between germline ends came to 7 bases. The CDR3 has 12 residues. The CDR3 reads CASSQEVGIQYF. The DNA of the CDR3 is TGTGCCAGCAGCCAAGAGGTTGGGATTCAGTACTTC.

The gene calls are TRBV29-1 and TRBJ2-3; 8 bases are shared with TRBD2. Losses at the gene ends were 4 bases for V and 1 base for J; bases not matched to a gene: 7. This CDR3 has 15 amino acids. Germline V CDR1 and CDR2: SQVTM, ANQGSEA. The CDR3: CSVVPSGGRTDTQYF. The CDR3 DNA follows: TGCAGCGTTGTGCCCAGCGGGGGACGCACAGATACGCAGTATTTT.

The rearrangement joins TRBV14 to TRBJ2-1, with TRBD2 as a possible D gene (5 bases). The CDR3 is made up of 16 amino acids. Per germline, CDR1 SGHDN and CDR2 FVKESK. Trimming took off 5 bases at V and 8 bases at J, with 22 bases between the two ends. The CDR3 loop is CASSWTPTSFLDEQFF. In DNA, the CDR3 is TGTGCCAGCAGCTGGACCCCTACTAGTTTTCTCGATGAGCAGTTCTTC. The entire variable domain, with the rest obtained from reference TRBV14 and TRBJ2-1, is as follows: EAGVTQFPSHSVIEKGQTVTLRCDPISGHDNLYWYRRVMGKEIKFLLHFVKESKQDESGMPNNRFLAERTGGTYSTLKVQPAELEDSGVYFCASSWTPTSFLDEQFFGPGTRLTVL.

Only a few counts were recorded for this clone. The chain joins TRBV2 to TRBJ2-2, with TRBD2 as a possible D gene (6 bases). Trimming pared 8 bases from V and 6 bases from J, leaving 10 bases between. Germline V gene lookup returns CDR1 SNHLY and CDR2 FYNNEI. The CDR3 has 12 amino acids. CDR3 in amino acids: CASLLAAGELFF. CDR3 nucleotide sequence: TGTGCCAGCCTACTAGCCGCCGGGGAGCTGTTTTTT. The full variable domain, its missing parts supplied by reference TRBV2 and TRBJ2-2, is EPEVTQTPSHQVTQMGQEVILRCVPISNHLYFYWYRQILGQKVEFLVSFYNNEISEKSEIFDDQFSVERPDGSNFTLKIRSTKLEDSAMYFCASLLAAGELFFGEGSRLTVL.

This chain links TRBV5-6 with TRBJ2-1; maybe TRBD1 (5 bases). This CDR3 region has 16 residues. The germline CDR1 and CDR2 sequences are SGHDT and YYEEEE. Deletions cut 0 bases from V and 2 bases from J, with 12 bases between. This CDR3 reads CASSLDLGPPYNEQFF. The CDR3 bases are TGTGCCAGCAGCTTGGATCTGGGGCCCCCCTACAATGAGCAGTTCTTC.

This clone came up once. This rearrangement joins TRBV30 to TRBJ1-1; 11 bases match TRBD1. Per germline, CDR1 GTSNPN and CDR2 SVGIG (reference sequence). Germline trimming cut 2 bases from V and 5 bases from J; bases unmatched to any gene: 4. This CDR3 comprises 14 residues. The CDR3 region is CAWSTGTGGTEAFF. CDR3 sequence (DNA): TGTGCCTGGAGTACCGGGACAGGGGGAACTGAAGCTTTCTTT.

To note about this clone: Different DNA sequences within this sample yield the same CDR3. V is TRBV30 and J is TRBJ1-1, with D unresolved. Germline CDR1 GTSNPN, CDR2 SVGIG (reference sequence). The CDR3 spans 13 residues. V lost 0 bases and J lost 1, with 6 bases in between. The CDR3 nucleotides are TGTGCCTGGAGTGTTAGAGGGAACACTGAAGCTTTCTTT. It translates to CAWSVRGNTEAFF.

The chain combines TRBV2 with TRBJ2-5; 7 bases line up with TRBD1. The CDR3 totals 15 residues. CDR1 and CDR2 from the germline V gene are SNHLY and FYNNEI. Unmatched junction bases numbered 9, after V lost 3 bases and J lost 5 bases. CDR3 in DNA: TGTGCCAGCAGTGATCTGAGAGGGGGCCGGGAGACCCAGTACTTC. It yields the protein CASSDLRGGRETQYF.

This clone was found once. The rearrangement links TRBV30 to TRBJ2-7; 9 bases line up with TRBD1. The germline V gene encodes CDR1 GTSNPN and CDR2 SVGIG (reference sequence). V was clipped by 2 bases and J by 5 bases; unmatched bases: 4. The CDR3 has 13 residues. CDR3 sequence (DNA): TGTGCCTGGAGTCCGGACAGGGGCCACGAGCAGTACTTC. As protein: CAWSPDRGHEQYF.

This clone was observed a few times. The chain links TRBV7-2 to TRBJ1-2; D is possibly TRBD1 (5 bases). CDR1 is SGHTA, CDR2 FQGNSA, per germline. The ends were cut back, 1 base at V and 2 bases at J, with 23 bases in the middle. CDR3 length: 19 amino acids. The CDR3 nucleotides are TGTGCCAGCAGCTTAGGTCTTCTGGCAGGGAACCGGCGGAACTATGGCTACACCTTC. Translating it yields CASSLGLLAGNRRNYGYTF.

The chain links TRBV29-1 to TRBJ2-5, with D perhaps TRBD1 (5 bases). Trimming pared 3 bases from V and 9 bases from J, leaving 20 bases between. CDR1 and CDR2 (germline): SQVTM, ANQGSEA. The CDR3 loop spans 14 amino acids. The CDR3 spells CSVDPRQTFGAQYF. The CDR3 nucleotides read TGCAGCGTTGACCCTAGACAGACCTTTGGGGCCCAGTACTTC. The complete variable domain, with remaining parts taken from reference TRBV29-1 and TRBJ2-5, reads SAVISQKPSRDICQRGTSLTIQCQVDSQVTMMFWYRQQPGQSLTLIATANQGSEATYESGFVIDKFPISRPNLTFSTLTVSNMSPEDSSIYLCSVDPRQTFGAQYFGPGTRLLVL.

This clone was seen only a few times. This chain uses TRBV29-1 with TRBJ1-2, with TRBD1 matching over 9 bases. This CDR3 is built from 12 residues. V was clipped by 3 bases and J by 6 bases; unmatched bases: 2. CDR1 is SQVTM and CDR2 is ANQGSEA in the germline V gene. The CDR3 reads CSVERQGDGYTF. The CDR3 nucleotides are TGCAGCGTTGAGCGACAGGGGGATGGCTACACCTTC.

The rearrangement joins TRBV6-6 to TRBJ1-5, with TRBD1 identical over 7 bases. The CDR3 consists of 15 residues. The germline CDR1 and CDR2 sequences are MNHNY and SVGAGI (reference sequence). The V gene end was trimmed by 5 bases and the J gene end by 1 base; junction bases not matched to a gene: 5. CDR3 region: CASSPAGGSNQPQHF. The DNA for the CDR3 is TGTGCCAGCAGTCCCGCAGGGGGAAGCAATCAGCCCCAGCATTTT.

This clone has more than one count but fewer than ten. The chain links TRBV5-1 to TRBJ2-1; 9 bases match TRBD2. The CDR3 is made up of 14 amino acids. V was clipped by 3 bases and J by 5 bases; unmatched bases: 3. From germline, CDR1 is SGHRS and CDR2 YFSETQ. The CDR3, as DNA: TGCGCCAGCAGCTATATAGCGGGAGACAATGAGCAGTTCTTC. This codes for CASSYIAGDNEQFF.

The chain combines TRBV15 with TRBJ1-1; a possible D gene is TRBD1 (6 bases). This CDR3 region has 13 residues. Germline CDR1 LNHNV, CDR2 YYDKDF (reference sequence). V was cut by 0 bases and J by 8 bases, with 10 bases left in between. The CDR3 coding sequence is TGTGCCACCAGCAGAGAAGACAGGAACGAAGCTTTCTTT. Its protein product is CATSREDRNEAFF.

This clone appeared a single time. This chain links TRBV11-2 with TRBJ1-2, with unresolved D. This CDR3 region has 14 residues. In germline, CDR1 is SGHAT, CDR2 FQNNGV. V was cut by 4 bases and J by 4 bases, with 13 bases left in between. The DNA of the CDR3 is TGTGCCAGCAGCTCCCACCAGCAATCCTATGGCTACACCTTC. Encoded protein: CASSSHQQSYGYTF.

This chain joins TRBV5-1 and TRBJ2-7; D is unclear. Germline V gene data show CDR1 as SGHRS and CDR2 as YFSETQ. The CDR3 spans 13 residues. Trimming left V 3 bases short and J 3 bases short, with 10 bases between. In nucleotides, the CDR3 is TGCGCCAGCAGCTCGACGGTAGACTACGAGCAGTACTTC. It translates to CASSSTVDYEQYF.

The rearrangement uses TRBV28 and TRBJ2-5; 10 bases line up with TRBD2. CDR3 size: 17 residues. The ends lost 1 base at V and 4 bases at J; junction bases unmatched: 9. Germline V gene sequence: CDR1 MDHEN, CDR2 SYDVKM. CDR3 sequence reads: CASSLLGVAGGPETQYF. CDR3 bases: TGTGCCAGCAGTTTATTAGGCGTAGCGGGGGGCCCAGAGACCCAGTACTTC.

The rearrangement links TRBV4-1 to TRBJ1-6; weak D call: TRBD1 (5 bases). The CDR3 spans 13 residues. Looked up from germline, CDR1 is MGHRA and CDR2 is YSYEKL. The V end was cut by 0 bases, the J end by 11 bases, with 8 bases between. CDR3 sequence: CASSQEQGAPLHF. DNA for the CDR3: TGCGCCAGCAGCCAAGAGCAGGGTGCACCCCTCCACTTT.

In this sample, this clone turned up a few times. The chain combines TRBV29-1 with TRBJ2-1; 10 positions agree with TRBD2. The CDR3 consists of 14 residues. Trimming removed 0 bases from V and 8 bases from J; junction bases left unmatched: 4. Germline CDR1 SQVTM, CDR2 ANQGSEA. The CDR3 DNA reads TGCAGCGTTGAAGATCAGGGACTAGCGTATGAGCAGTTCTTC. Its translation: CSVEDQGLAYEQFF.

The J gene is TRBJ1-2, the V gene TRBV9; D not certain. This CDR3 spans 15 amino acids. Germline CDR1 SGDLS, CDR2 YYNGEE. Trimming pared 0 bases from V and 4 bases from J, leaving 13 bases between. In DNA, the CDR3 is TGTGCCAGCAGCGTAGTGGATGGGGTGGGCTATGGCTACACCTTC. Its protein product is CASSVVDGVGYGYTF.

The genes are TRBV4-1 and TRBJ1-2, with TRBD1 matching over 8 bases. J lost 4 bases, V lost 1 base, and 11 bases had no gene match. The CDR3 is 17 amino acids. CDR1 and CDR2 (germline): MGHRA, YSYEKL. The CDR3 spells CASSQGPGQGKGYGYTF. The CDR3 coding sequence is TGCGCCAGCAGCCAAGGGCCTGGACAGGGAAAAGGCTATGGCTACACCTTC.

The chain is built from TRBV6-5 and TRBJ2-5; D gene ambiguous. CDR3 size: 15 residues. Between the trimmed V and J ends, which lost 1 base and 1 base, there was a span of 10 bases. CDR1 and CDR2 from the germline V gene are MNHEY and SVGAGI. In DNA, the CDR3 is TGTGCCAGCAGTTACTTATCGGGTCCCCAAGAGACCCAGTACTTC. Translation: CASSYLSGPQETQYF.